This TCR beta chain was obtained from a study of T-cell reconstitution after alpha-beta-depleted transplantation in children. Unique molecular identifiers tagged the TCRbeta library. TCRdb analysed the PCR reads with MiXCR anew, one entry per CDR3 protein. The data show just over 200,000 distinct CDR3 sequences, about 8.7% seen once. There are 17 residues in the CDR3. V shed 4 bases and J 0 bases; nucleotides not matched to a gene: 7. Germline V gene data show CDR1 as LGHDT and CDR2 as YNNKEL (reference sequence). The study's findings and limits: Expanded graft clones, several hundred of them, were reportedly the source of alpha-beta T cells about two months after transplant. Day-60 TCRbeta diversity that was high in some patients was derived from surviving recipient T cells and thymic progenitors. By one year post-transplant, T-cell counts and diversity largely arose from T cells that were newly produced.

With respect to this clonotype: Its target is not known.

The sequence was obtained from a male patient aged 2 to 10 who had a stem cell transplant for acute myeloid leukemia, so the T cells may come from the graft donor. The chain has TRBV3-1 and TRBJ2-7, with 12 positions matching TRBD2. Sequences were derived from PBMCs, mostly from graft donor cells, sampled 360 days after TCRalphabeta/CD19-depleted stem cell transplant. The CDR3 DNA is TGTGCCAGCAGCCCGACTGGACTAGCGGGGATCTCCTACGAGCAGTACTTC. Its protein is CASSPTGLAGISYEQYF.